These 5 T cell receptor beta chains originate from one sample sequenced in a study of shared clonotypes between healthy human individuals. Naive CD8 cells, CD45RO-negative and positively selected for CCR7, excluded terminally differentiated effector memory CD45RA+ cells. Sequencing used immunoSEQ multiplex PCR; TCRdb keeps in-frame clones, though not all of them. The repertoire consists of hundreds of thousands of clones, with roughly 98% occurring once and the leading ten covering approximately 0.3%. Sequencing input: naive CD8+ T cells sorted from blood. These receptors all come from a man aged 25 to 45 in good health.

The chain employs TRBV10-3 and TRBJ2-1; 9 nucleotides match TRBD1. V shed 7 bases, J shed 8 bases, and the junction held 6 bases outside the gene matches. Germline V lookup: CDR1 ENHRY, CDR2 SYGVKD. The CDR3 runs 13 residues. The CDR3 DNA is TGTGCCATCACTCCACAGGGGGCGGATGAGCAGTTCTTC. It encodes CAITPQGADEQFF.

In this sample, this clone turned up once. The chain uses TRBV7-9 and TRBJ2-1; D perhaps matches TRBD2 (5 bases). There are 14 residues in the CDR3. Trimming removed 3 bases at V and 6 bases at J, with 12 bases between. In germline, CDR1 is SEHNR, CDR2 FQNEAQ (reference sequence). The CDR3 nucleotides read TGTGCCAGCAGCTTCCCTACGGGAACCAATGAGCAGTTCTTC. Residues: CASSFPTGTNEQFF.

The chain is built from TRBV7-9 and TRBJ1-1; D gene ambiguous. The CDR3 is 11 residues long. CDR1 SEHNR and CDR2 FQNEAQ come from the germline V gene (reference sequence). V lost 5 bases to trimming and J lost 3 bases, with 4 bases between them. The CDR3 DNA is TGTGCCAGCAGCCGGGACACTGAAGCTTTCTTT. This codes for CASSRDTEAFF.

This clone was detected only once. The genes are TRBV29-1 and TRBJ2-1, with D hard to call. Trimming pared 7 bases from V and 2 bases from J, leaving 12 bases between. Per the germline V gene, CDR1 is SQVTM and CDR2 is ANQGSEA. The CDR3 extends over 13 amino acids. The CDR3 protein is CSALVGTYNEQFF. CDR3 bases: TGCAGCGCCCTGGTGGGCACCTACAATGAGCAGTTCTTC.

This chain links TRBV19 with TRBJ2-7, with D unclear. V shed 4 bases and J shed 3 bases, with 13 bases lying between them. The germline gives CDR1 LNHDA, CDR2 SQIVND (reference sequence). The CDR3 spans 14 residues. The DNA of the CDR3 is TGTGCCAGTAGTAACCCTGGCACTTACTACGAGCAGTACTTC. Amino acid sequence: CASSNPGTYYEQYF.